This T cell receptor (beta chain) comes out of a study of blood T cell repertoires in COVID-19. Using immunoSEQ multiplex PCR, the repertoire was profiled, and TCRdb retains in-frame clones only, with some absent. The table includes 150,000 to 200,000 clones, approximately 87% detected once. V lost 2 bases and J lost 0, with 11 bases in between. The CDR3 totals 16 residues. Germline CDR1 reads SGHTA; CDR2 reads FQGNSA. Sequencing was carried out using peripheral blood. The chain employs TRBV7-2 and TRBJ1-5; a possible D gene is TRBD1 (6 bases). This TCR was recovered from a woman aged 70-85 years with acute or convalescent COVID-19. CDR3: CASSLRGRGSNQPQHF. The CDR3 bases are TGTGCCAGCAGCTTACGGGGCAGGGGTAGCAATCAGCCCCAGCATTTT.